This entry lists 10 T cell receptor beta chains sequenced from one sample in a study of blood T cell repertoires in COVID-19. TCRdb keeps only in-frame clones here, not all; method: immunoSEQ multiplex PCR. The sample records around 200,000 clones, about 85% being singletons. Sequencing was carried out using PBMCs or T cells enriched from blood (not recorded which). These TCRs come from a man aged 35 to 55 who had recovered from COVID-19.

This clone was counted only a few times. The chain uses TRBV19 and TRBJ1-4; a weak D match, TRBD1 (5 bases). Germline CDR1 reads LNHDA; CDR2 reads SQIVND (reference sequence). The CDR3 extends over 12 amino acids. Trimming removed 5 bases at V and 8 bases at J, with 9 bases between. The CDR3: CASSPREEKLFF. The CDR3 DNA sequence: TGTGCCAGTAGTCCCAGGGAAGAAAAACTGTTTTTT.

The V gene is TRBV6-5, the J gene TRBJ1-1; 7 bases align to TRBD1. Germline lookup yields CDR1 MNHEY and CDR2 SVGAGI. With V trimmed by 5 bases and J by 6 bases, 6 bases remained unmatched. CDR3 size: 13 residues. CDR3 bases: TGTGCCAGCAGTAGGGGGCGGGTGGCTGAAGCTTTCTTT. Amino acid sequence: CASSRGRVAEAFF.

The genes are TRBV5-1 and TRBJ1-4; possible D gene TRBD1, 5 bases. CDR1 is SGHRS, CDR2 YFSETQ, per germline. The CDR3 length is 15 residues. Trimming removed 4 bases at V and 7 bases at J, with 17 bases between. This CDR3 reads CASSPPTGSGEKLFF. DNA of the CDR3: TGCGCCAGCAGCCCACCAACAGGATCGGGTGAAAAACTGTTTTTT.

This rearrangement joins TRBV5-6 to TRBJ2-7; 9 nucleotides agree with TRBD1. Germline trimming cut 2 bases from V and 5 bases from J; bases unmatched to any gene: 8. The CDR3 is 15 amino acids. Germline values: CDR1 SGHDT, CDR2 YYEEEE. The CDR3 is CASSFPGTGSDEQYF. DNA for the CDR3: TGTGCCAGCAGCTTCCCCGGGACAGGGTCTGACGAGCAGTACTTC.

The chain uses TRBV7-8 and TRBJ2-3, with 8 bases aligning to TRBD1. CDR1 and CDR2 (germline): SGHVS, FQNEAQ. The J segment lost 2 bases and the V segment lost 3 bases, leaving 10 bases of the junction unmatched. The CDR3 is 17 amino acids. The CDR3 nucleotides read TGTGCCAGCAGCTTCCTACAGGACAGGGCGGACACAGATACGCAGTATTTT. Residues: CASSFLQDRADTDTQYF.

V gene TRBV5-4 combines with J gene TRBJ2-2, with 8 bases that match TRBD2. This CDR3 is built from 14 residues. Germline V gene data show CDR1 as SGHNT and CDR2 as YYREEE (reference sequence). Trimming at V came to 4 bases and at J to 6 bases, leaving 5 bases not matched to a gene. The CDR3 protein is CASSPHGGAGELFF. The DNA for the CDR3 is TGTGCCAGCAGCCCGCACGGGGGGGCCGGGGAGCTGTTTTTT.

This chain uses TRBV19 with TRBJ1-5, with TRBD1 matching over 7 bases. V was pared by 4 bases and J by 5 bases, with 11 bases of the junction left unmatched. The CDR3 has 16 residues. CDR1 and CDR2 from the germline V gene are LNHDA and SQIVND (reference sequence). The CDR3 protein is CASSNTGGTVHQPQHF. In nucleotides, the CDR3 is TGTGCCAGTAGTAACACCGGCGGGACAGTTCATCAGCCCCAGCATTTT. The full variable domain, with the rest looked up from reference TRBV19 and TRBJ1-5, is DGGITQSPKYLFRKEGQNVTLSCEQNLNHDAMYWYRQDPGQGLRLIYYSQIVNDFQKGDIAEGYSVSREKKESFPLTVTSAQKNPTAFYLCASSNTGGTVHQPQHFGDGTRLSIL.

This clone was counted many times. This sequence joins TRBV2 and TRBJ1-1, with 8 bases aligning to TRBD1. The germline V gene encodes CDR1 SNHLY and CDR2 FYNNEI. Unmatched junction bases numbered 9, after V lost 4 bases and J lost 5 bases. The CDR3 contains 15 residues. In DNA, the CDR3 is TGTGCCAGCAGTGTTGACAGGGGATCGGGGACTGAAGCTTTCTTT. Translating it yields CASSVDRGSGTEAFF.

This clone was recorded a few times. The chain combines TRBV30 with TRBJ2-2, with 11 positions matching TRBD1. The V gene's germline CDR1 is GTSNPN and CDR2 SVGIG (reference sequence). J was trimmed by 7 bases and V by 0 bases; bases with no gene match: 1. The CDR3 consists of 14 residues. The CDR3 DNA sequence: TGTGCCTGGAGTGTAGGGACAGGGGGCGGGGAGCTGTTTTTT. Protein: CAWSVGTGGGELFF.

About this clone itself: This CDR3 is also generated by other DNA sequences in the sample. The rearrangement links TRBV11-2 to TRBJ1-1; 9 nucleotides line up with TRBD1. CDR1 SGHAT and CDR2 FQNNGV come from the germline V gene. The trim removed 5 bases at V and 1 base at J, leaving 5 bases unmatched. The CDR3 totals 15 residues. CDR3 sequence: CASSAGQGQNTEAFF. CDR3 DNA: TGTGCCAGCAGCGCCGGACAGGGGCAGAACACTGAAGCTTTCTTT.